These T cell receptor beta chains were read from a single sample in a study of blood T cell repertoires in COVID-19. TCRdb keeps only in-frame clones here, not all; method: immunoSEQ multiplex PCR. This sample has 150,000 to 200,000 clones, with about 80% found just once. Input material: peripheral blood. Receptors were obtained from a human donor in a cohort sampled during active COVID-19. CDR3s include the opening cysteine and the closing phenylalanine or tryptophan. Fields, in order: D gene, clone size, V gene, J gene, CDR3 DNA, CDR3 protein. D genes are given only for firm matches. The size field is filled for only some rows; it gives once, few, many or a size class.

d_call: NA; clone_size: NA; v_call: TRBV18; j_call: TRBJ2-1; cdr3_nt: TGTGCCAGCTCACAGGGGTGGAACAATGAGCAGTTCTTC; cdr3_aa: CASSQGWNNEQFF
d_call: TRBD2; clone_size: NA; v_call: TRBV2; j_call: TRBJ2-2; cdr3_nt: TGTGCCAGCAGGGGGACTAGCGGCCCCACCGGGGAGCTGTTTTTT; cdr3_aa: CASRGTSGPTGELFF
d_call: NA; clone_size: NA; v_call: TRBV5-1; j_call: TRBJ2-3; cdr3_nt: TGCGCCAGCAGCCCTGACACAGGAGGCACAGATACGCAGTATTTT; cdr3_aa: CASSPDTGGTDTQYF
d_call: NA; clone_size: NA; v_call: TRBV9; j_call: TRBJ2-3; cdr3_nt: TGTGCCAGCAGCGTAGACACCTCAGGCACAGATACGCAGTATTTT; cdr3_aa: CASSVDTSGTDTQYF
d_call: NA; clone_size: NA; v_call: TRBV5-5; j_call: TRBJ1-2; cdr3_nt: TGTGCCAGCAGCTTGCAAGGGGGTTATGGCTACACCTTC; cdr3_aa: CASSLQGGYGYTF
d_call: TRBD2; clone_size: NA; v_call: TRBV6-2/TRBV6-3; j_call: TRBJ2-7; cdr3_nt: TGTGCCAGCAGTAGGACTAGCGGGGCCTACGAGCAGTACTTC; cdr3_aa: CASSRTSGAYEQYF
d_call: NA; clone_size: NA; v_call: TRBV3-1/TRBV3-2; j_call: TRBJ2-7; cdr3_nt: TGTGCCAGCAGCCAAGAGAGGCCGGGACATACAGACGAGCAGTACTTC; cdr3_aa: CASSQERPGHTDEQYF
d_call: TRBD2; clone_size: NA; v_call: TRBV5-4; j_call: TRBJ2-7; cdr3_nt: TGTGCCAGCAGCTTGGTAGGCGGGAGGGTTAACGAGCAGTACTTC; cdr3_aa: CASSLVGGRVNEQYF
d_call: TRBD2; clone_size: NA; v_call: TRBV29-1; j_call: TRBJ2-1; cdr3_nt: TGCAGCGTTTTTGGACTAGCGGGGGGGTGGAGGAATGAGCAGTTCTTC; cdr3_aa: CSVFGLAGGWRNEQFF
d_call: NA; clone_size: NA; v_call: TRBV7-2; j_call: TRBJ2-7; cdr3_nt: TGTGCCAGCAGCCCTGCGGGGGAGCAGTACTTC; cdr3_aa: CASSPAGEQYF
d_call: TRBD1; clone_size: NA; v_call: TRBV5-1; j_call: TRBJ2-7; cdr3_nt: TGCGCCAGCAGCCCCGACAGGGTCTACGAGCAGTACTTC; cdr3_aa: CASSPDRVYEQYF
d_call: NA; clone_size: once; v_call: TRBV24-1; j_call: TRBJ1-6; cdr3_nt: TGTGCCACCAGTGATTTGCAGGGAGGGAATTCACCCCTCCACTTT; cdr3_aa: CATSDLQGGNSPLHF
d_call: TRBD1; clone_size: few; v_call: TRBV7-8; j_call: TRBJ1-2; cdr3_nt: TGTGCCAGCAGCCTCCCCGGGACAGCTAACTATGGCTACACCTTC; cdr3_aa: CASSLPGTANYGYTF
d_call: NA; clone_size: NA; v_call: TRBV7-9; j_call: TRBJ1-4; cdr3_nt: TGTGCCAGCAGCCCGTCAGGAAAACTGTTTTTT; cdr3_aa: CASSPSGKLFF
d_call: NA; clone_size: few; v_call: TRBV7-3; j_call: TRBJ2-7; cdr3_nt: TGTGCCAGCAGCCCCGACAGAACCTACGAGCAGTACTTC; cdr3_aa: CASSPDRTYEQYF